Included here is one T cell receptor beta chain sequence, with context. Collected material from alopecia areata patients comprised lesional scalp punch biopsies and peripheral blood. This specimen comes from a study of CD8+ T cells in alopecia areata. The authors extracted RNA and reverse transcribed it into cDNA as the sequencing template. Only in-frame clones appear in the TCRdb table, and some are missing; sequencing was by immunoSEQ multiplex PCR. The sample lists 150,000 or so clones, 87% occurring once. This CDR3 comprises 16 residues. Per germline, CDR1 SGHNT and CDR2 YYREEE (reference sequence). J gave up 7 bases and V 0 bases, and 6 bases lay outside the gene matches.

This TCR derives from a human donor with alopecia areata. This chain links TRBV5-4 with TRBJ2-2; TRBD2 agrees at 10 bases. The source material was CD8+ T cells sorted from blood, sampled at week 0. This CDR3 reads CASSLESGRADGELFF. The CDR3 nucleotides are TGTGCCAGCAGCTTGGAGAGCGGGAGGGCCGACGGGGAGCTGTTTTTT.